Sequencing of this T cell receptor (beta chain) was carried out in a study of shared clonotypes between healthy human individuals. About this clone: Antigen specificity is unknown.

At deep level, the assay was performed. Data came from immunoSEQ multiplex PCR; TCRdb stores just in-frame clones and leaves some out. This sample carries about 2 million clones, just under 95% of them seen once, and the ten largest clones take under 1.5%. Findings and caveats of the study: All-four-donor shared clonotypes had higher generation probabilities than non-shared clonotypes did.

The CDR3 contains 17 residues. CDR1 and CDR2 from the germline V gene are SGDLS and YYNGEE. The ends lost 4 bases at V and 8 bases at J; junction bases unmatched: 19. Cells designated naive CD8 were CD45RO-negative and were positively selected for CCR7, with terminally differentiated effector memory CD45RA+ cells excluded. Within Nashville, Tennessee resided all donors, each a Caucasian adult. Sequencing input: naive CD8+ T cells sorted from blood. The clonotype comes from a man between 18 and 29 years old in good health. This sequence joins TRBV9 and TRBJ1-2; the match to TRBD1 covers 8 bases. CDR3 sequence: CASSPPGDRGAGRGYTF. CDR3 coding DNA: TGTGCCAGCAGCCCCCCCGGCGACAGGGGTGCCGGTAGGGGCTACACCTTC.